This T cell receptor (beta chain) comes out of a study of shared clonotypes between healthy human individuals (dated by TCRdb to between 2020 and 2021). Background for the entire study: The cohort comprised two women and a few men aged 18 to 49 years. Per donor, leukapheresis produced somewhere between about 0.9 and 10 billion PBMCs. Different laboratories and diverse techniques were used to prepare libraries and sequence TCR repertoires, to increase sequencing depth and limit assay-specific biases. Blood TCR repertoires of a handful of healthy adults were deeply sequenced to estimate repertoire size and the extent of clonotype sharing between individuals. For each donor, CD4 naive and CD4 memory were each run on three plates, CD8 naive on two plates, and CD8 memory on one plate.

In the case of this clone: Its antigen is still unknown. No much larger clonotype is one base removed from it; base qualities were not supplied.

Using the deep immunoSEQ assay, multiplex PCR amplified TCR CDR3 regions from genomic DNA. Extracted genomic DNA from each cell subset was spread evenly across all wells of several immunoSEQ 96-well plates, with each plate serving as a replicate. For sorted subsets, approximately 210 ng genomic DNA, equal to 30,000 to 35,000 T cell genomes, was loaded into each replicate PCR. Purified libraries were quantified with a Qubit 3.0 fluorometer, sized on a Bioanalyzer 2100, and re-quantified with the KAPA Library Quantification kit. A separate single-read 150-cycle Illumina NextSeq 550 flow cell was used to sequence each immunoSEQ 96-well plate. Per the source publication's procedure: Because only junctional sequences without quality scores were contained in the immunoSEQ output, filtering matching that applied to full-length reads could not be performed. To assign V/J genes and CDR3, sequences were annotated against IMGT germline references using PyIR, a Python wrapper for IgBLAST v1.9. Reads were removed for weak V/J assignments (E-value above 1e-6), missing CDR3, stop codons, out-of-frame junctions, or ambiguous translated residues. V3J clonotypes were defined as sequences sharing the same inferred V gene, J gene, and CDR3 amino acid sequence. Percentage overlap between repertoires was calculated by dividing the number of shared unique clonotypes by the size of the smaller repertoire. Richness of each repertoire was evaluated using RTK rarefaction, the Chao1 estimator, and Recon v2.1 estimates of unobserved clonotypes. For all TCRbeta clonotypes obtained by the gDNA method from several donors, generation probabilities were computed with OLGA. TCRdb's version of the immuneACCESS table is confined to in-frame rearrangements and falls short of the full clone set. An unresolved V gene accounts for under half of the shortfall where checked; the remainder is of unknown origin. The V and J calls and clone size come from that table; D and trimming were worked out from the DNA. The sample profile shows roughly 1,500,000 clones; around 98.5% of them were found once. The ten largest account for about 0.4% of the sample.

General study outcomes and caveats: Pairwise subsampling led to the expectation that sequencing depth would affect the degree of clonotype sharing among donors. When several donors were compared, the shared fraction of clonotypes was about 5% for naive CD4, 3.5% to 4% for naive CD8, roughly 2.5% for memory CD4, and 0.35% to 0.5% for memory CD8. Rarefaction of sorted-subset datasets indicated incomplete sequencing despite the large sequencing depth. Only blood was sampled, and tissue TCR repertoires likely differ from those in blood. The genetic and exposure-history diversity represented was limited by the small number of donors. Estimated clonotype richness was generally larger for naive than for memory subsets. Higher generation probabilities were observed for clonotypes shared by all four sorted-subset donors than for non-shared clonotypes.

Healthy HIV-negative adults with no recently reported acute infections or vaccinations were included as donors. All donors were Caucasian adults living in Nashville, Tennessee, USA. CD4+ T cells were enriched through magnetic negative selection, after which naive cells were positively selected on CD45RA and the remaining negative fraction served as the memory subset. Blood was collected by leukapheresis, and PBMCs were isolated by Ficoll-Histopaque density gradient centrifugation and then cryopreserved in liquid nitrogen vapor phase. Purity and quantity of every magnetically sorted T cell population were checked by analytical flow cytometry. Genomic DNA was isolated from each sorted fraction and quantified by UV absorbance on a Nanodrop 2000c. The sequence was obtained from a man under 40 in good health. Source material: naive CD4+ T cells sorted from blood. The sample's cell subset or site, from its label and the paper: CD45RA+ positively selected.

The CDR3 in this case is CASSYLSGQGSETQYF. The sequence in DNA is TGTGCCAGCAGTTACCTCAGTGGACAGGGGAGCGAGACCCAGTACTTC. The chain employs TRBV6-5 and TRBJ2-5, with 9 bases matching TRBD1. Germline trimming amounts to 2 bases on V and 5 bases on J, with 9 as the count of junction bases outside the gene matches. Looking up the germline V gene yields CDR1 MNHEY and CDR2 SVGAGI. The CDR3 has 16 amino acids, counting the end cysteine and phenylalanine. Of the read, only the CDR3 DNA is kept; its 48 bases are in frame from base 1.